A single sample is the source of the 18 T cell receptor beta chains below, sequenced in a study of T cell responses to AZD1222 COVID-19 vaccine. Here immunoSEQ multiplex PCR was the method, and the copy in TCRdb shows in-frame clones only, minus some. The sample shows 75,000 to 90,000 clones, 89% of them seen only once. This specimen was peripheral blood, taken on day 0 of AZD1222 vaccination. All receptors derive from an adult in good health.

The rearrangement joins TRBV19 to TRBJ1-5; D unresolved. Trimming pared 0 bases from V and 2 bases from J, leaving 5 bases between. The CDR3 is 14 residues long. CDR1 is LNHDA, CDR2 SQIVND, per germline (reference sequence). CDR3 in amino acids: CASSIDLGNQPQHF. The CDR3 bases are TGTGCCAGTAGTATAGATTTGGGCAATCAGCCCCAGCATTTT.

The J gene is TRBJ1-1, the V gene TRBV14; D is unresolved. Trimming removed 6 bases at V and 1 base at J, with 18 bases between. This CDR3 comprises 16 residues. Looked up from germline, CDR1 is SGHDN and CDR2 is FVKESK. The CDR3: CASRRPPIYQNTEAFF. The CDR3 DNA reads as TGTGCCAGCAGACGTCCACCCATTTATCAGAACACTGAAGCTTTCTTT. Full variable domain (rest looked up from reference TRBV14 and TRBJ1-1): EAGVTQFPSHSVIEKGQTVTLRCDPISGHDNLYWYRRVMGKEIKFLLHFVKESKQDESGMPNNRFLAERTGGTYSTLKVQPAELEDSGVYFCASRRPPIYQNTEAFFGQGTRLTVV.

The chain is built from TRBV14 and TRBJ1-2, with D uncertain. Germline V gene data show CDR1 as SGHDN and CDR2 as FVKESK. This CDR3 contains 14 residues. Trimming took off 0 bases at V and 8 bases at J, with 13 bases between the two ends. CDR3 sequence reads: CASSQDRVGIGYTF. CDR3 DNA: TGTGCCAGCAGCCAAGATCGGGTAGGGATCGGCTACACCTTC.

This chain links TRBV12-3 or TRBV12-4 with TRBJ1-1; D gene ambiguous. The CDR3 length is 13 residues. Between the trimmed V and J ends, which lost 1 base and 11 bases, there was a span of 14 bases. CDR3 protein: CASSLGFDRRAFF. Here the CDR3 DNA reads TGTGCCAGCAGTTTAGGATTCGATCGGAGGGCTTTCTTT.

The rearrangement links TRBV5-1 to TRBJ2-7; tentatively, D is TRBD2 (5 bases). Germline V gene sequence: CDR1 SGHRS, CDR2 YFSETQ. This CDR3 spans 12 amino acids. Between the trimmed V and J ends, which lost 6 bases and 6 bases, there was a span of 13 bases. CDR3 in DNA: TGCGCCAGCACTCTTACGGGAAGCGAGCAGTACTTC. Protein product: CASTLTGSEQYF. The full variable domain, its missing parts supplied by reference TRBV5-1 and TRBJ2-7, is KAGVTQTPRYLIKTRGQQVTLSCSPISGHRSVSWYQQTPGQGLQFLFEYFSETQRNKGNFPGRFSGRQFSNSRSEMNVSTLELGDSALYLCASTLTGSEQYFGPGTRLTVT.

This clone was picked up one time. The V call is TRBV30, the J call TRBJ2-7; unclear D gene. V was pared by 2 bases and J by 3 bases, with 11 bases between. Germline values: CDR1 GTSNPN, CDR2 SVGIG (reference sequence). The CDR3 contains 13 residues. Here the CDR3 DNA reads TGTGCCTGGAGTTCGGGTACTGGCTACGAGCAGTACTTC. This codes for CAWSSGTGYEQYF.

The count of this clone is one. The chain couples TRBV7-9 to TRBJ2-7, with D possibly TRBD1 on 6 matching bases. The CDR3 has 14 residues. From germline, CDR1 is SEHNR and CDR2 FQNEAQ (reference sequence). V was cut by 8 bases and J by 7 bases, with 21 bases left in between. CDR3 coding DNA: TGTGCCAGCGGGGGCAGAAGCGGTCTCGGGGAGCAGTACTTC. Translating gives CASGGRSGLGEQYF.

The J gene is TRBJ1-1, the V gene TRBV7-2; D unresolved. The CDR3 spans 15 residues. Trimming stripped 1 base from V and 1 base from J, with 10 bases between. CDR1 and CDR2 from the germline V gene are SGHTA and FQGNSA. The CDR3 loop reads CASSLGPTPNTEAFF. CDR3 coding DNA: TGTGCCAGCAGCTTAGGGCCCACTCCGAACACTGAAGCTTTCTTT. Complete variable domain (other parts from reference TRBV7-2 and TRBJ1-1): GAGVSQSPSNKVTEKGKDVELRCDPISGHTALYWYRQSLGQGLEFLIYFQGNSAPDKSGLPSDRFSAERTGGSVSTLTIQRTQQEDSAVYLCASSLGPTPNTEAFFGQGTRLTVV.

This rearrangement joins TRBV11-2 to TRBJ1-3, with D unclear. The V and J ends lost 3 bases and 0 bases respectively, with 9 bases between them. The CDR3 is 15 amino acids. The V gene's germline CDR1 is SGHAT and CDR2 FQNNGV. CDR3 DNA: TGTGCCAGCAGCTTCTCAGGCGGCTCTGGAAACACCATATATTTT. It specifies CASSFSGGSGNTIYF.

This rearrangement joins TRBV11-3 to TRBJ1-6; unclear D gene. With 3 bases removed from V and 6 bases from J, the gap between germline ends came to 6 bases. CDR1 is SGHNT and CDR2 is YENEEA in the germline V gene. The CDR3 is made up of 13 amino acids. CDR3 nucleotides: TGTGCCAGCAGCTTTACCCGTAATTCACCCCTCCACTTT. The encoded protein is CASSFTRNSPLHF. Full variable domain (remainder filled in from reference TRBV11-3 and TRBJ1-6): EAGVVQSPRYKIIEKKQPVAFWCNPISGHNTLYWYLQNLGQGPELLIRYENEEAVDDSQLPKDRFSAERLKGVDSTLKIQPAELGDSAVYLCASSFTRNSPLHFGNGTRLTVT.

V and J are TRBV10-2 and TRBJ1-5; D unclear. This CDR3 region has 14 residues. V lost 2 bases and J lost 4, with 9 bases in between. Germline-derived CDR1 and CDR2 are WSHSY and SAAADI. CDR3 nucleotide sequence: TGCGCCAGCAGTGAGAGCTGGGGAAATCAGCCCCAGCATTTT. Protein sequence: CASSESWGNQPQHF.

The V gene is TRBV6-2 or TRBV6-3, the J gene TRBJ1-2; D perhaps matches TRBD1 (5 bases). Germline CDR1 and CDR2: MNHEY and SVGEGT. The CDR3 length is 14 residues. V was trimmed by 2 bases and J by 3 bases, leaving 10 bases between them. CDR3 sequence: CASSYRGSYYGYTF. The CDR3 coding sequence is TGTGCCAGCAGTTACAGGGGCAGCTACTATGGCTACACCTTC.

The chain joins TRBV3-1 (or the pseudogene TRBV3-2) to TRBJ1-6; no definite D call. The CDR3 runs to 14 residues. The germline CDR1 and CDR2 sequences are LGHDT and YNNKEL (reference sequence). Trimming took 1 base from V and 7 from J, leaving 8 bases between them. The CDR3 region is CASSQALTNSPLHF. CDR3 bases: TGTGCCAGCAGCCAAGCCCTGACCAATTCACCCCTCCACTTT.

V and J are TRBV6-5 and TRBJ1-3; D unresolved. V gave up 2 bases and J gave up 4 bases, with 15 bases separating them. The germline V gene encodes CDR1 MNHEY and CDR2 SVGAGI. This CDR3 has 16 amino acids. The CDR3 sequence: CASSYDGPTLGNTIYF. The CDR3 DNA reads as TGTGCCAGCAGTTACGATGGACCCACTCTAGGAAACACCATATATTTT.

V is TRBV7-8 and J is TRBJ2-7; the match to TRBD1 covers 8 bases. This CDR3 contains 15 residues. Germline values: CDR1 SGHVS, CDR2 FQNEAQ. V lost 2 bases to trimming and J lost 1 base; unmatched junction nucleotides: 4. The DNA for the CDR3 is TGTGCCAGCAGCTTAACTCGGACAGGGTCCTACGAGCAGTACTTC. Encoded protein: CASSLTRTGSYEQYF.

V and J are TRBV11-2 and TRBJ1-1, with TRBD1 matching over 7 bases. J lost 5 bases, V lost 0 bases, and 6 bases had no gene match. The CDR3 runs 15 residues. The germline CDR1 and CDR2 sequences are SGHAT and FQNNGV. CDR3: CASSLDLGGWTEAFF. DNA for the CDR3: TGTGCCAGCAGCTTAGACCTAGGGGGCTGGACTGAAGCTTTCTTT. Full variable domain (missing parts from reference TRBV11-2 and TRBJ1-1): EAGVAQSPRYKIIEKRQSVAFWCNPISGHATLYWYQQILGQGPKLLIQFQNNGVVDDSQLPKDRFSAERLKGVDSTLKIQPAKLEDSAVYLCASSLDLGGWTEAFFGQGTRLTVV.

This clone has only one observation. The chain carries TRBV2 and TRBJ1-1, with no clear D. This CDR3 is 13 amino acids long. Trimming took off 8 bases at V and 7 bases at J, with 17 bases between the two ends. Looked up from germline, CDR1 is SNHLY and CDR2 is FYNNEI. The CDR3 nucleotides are TGTGCCAGCGCGGGTGGTGAGGCCCTTGAAGCTTTCTTT. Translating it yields CASAGGEALEAFF.

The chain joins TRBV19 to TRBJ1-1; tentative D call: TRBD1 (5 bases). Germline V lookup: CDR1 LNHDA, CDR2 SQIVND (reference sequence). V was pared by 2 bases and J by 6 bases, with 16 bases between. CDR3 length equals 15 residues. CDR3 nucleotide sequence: TGTGCCAGTAGTATATCCCGGGGGGGTATCGCTGAAGCTTTCTTT. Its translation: CASSISRGGIAEAFF.